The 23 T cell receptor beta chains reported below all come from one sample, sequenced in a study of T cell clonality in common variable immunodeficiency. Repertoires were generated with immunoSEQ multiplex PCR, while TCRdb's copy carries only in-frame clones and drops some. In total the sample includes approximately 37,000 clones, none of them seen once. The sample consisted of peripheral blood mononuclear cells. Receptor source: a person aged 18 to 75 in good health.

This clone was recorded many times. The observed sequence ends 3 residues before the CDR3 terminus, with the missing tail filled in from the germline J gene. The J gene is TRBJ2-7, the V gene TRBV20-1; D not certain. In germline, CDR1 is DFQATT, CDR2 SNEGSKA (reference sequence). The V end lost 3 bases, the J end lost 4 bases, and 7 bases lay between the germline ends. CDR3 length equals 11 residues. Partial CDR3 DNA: TGCAGTGCTAGCATGACTTACGAG. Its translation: CSASMTYE. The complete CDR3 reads CSASMTYEQYF.

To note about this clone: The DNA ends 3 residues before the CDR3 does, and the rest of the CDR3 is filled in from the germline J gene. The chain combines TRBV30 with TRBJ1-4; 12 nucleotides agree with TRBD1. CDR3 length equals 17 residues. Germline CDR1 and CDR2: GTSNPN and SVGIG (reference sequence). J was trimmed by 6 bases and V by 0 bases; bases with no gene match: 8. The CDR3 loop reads CAWSVRGQGARDEKLFF. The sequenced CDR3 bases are TGTGCCTGGAGTGTACGGGGACAGGGGGCGCGAGATGAAAAA.

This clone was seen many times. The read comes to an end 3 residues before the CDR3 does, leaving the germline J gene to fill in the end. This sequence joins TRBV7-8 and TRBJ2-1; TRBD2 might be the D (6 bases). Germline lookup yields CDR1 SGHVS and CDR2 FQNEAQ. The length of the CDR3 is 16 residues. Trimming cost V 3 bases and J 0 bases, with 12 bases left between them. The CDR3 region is CASSFGAGSSYNEQFF. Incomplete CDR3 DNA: TGTGCCAGCAGCTTTGGCGCGGGAAGCTCCTACAATGAG.

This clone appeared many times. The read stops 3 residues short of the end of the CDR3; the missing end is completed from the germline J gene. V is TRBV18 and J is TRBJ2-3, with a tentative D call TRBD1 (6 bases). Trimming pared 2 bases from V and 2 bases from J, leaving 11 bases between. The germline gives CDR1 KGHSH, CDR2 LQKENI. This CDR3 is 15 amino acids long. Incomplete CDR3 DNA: TGTGCCAGCTCACCATCGGGGACACCCACAGATACG. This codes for CASSPSGTPTDT. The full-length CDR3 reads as CASSPSGTPTDTQYF.

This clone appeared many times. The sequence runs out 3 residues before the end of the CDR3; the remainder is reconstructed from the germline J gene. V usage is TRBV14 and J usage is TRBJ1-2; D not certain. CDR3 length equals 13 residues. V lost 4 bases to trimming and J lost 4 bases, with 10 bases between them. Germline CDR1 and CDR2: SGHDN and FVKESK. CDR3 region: CASSLAVGYGYTF. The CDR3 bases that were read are TGTGCCAGCAGCCTAGCGGTTGGCTATGGC.

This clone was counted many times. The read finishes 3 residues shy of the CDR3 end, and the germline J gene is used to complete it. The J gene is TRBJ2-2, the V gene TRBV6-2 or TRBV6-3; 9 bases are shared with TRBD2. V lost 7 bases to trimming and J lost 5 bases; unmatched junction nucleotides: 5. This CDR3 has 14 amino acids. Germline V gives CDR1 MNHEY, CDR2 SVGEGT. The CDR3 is CASTAGGGTGELFF. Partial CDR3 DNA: TGTGCCAGCACCGCGGGGGGGGGAACCGGGGAG.

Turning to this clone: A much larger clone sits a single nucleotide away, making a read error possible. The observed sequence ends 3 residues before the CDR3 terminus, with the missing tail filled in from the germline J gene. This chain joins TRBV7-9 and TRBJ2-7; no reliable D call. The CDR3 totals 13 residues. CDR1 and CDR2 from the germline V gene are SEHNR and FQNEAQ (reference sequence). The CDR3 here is CSSSFDINYEQYF. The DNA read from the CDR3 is TGTTCCAGCAGCTTCGACATCAACTACGAG.

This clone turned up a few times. The CDR3 loop reads CASSLVQVEGQYF. The covered CDR3 bases are TGTGCCAGCAGCTTGGTACAGGTCGAGGGT. This sequence joins TRBV7-9 and TRBJ2-4; D possibly matches TRBD1 or TRBD2 (5 bases each). The read ends 3 residues before the CDR3 terminus; that terminus is restored from the germline J gene. CDR1 is SEHNR and CDR2 is FQNEAQ in the germline V gene (reference sequence). This CDR3 region has 13 residues.

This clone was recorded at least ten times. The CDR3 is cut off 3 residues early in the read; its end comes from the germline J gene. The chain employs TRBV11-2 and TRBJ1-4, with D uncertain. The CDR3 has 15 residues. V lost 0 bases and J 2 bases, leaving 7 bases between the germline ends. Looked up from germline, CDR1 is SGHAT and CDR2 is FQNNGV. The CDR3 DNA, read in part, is TGTGCCAGCAGCTTAGACCCGGGGACTAATGAAAAA. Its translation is CASSLDPGTNEK. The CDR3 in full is CASSLDPGTNEKLFF.

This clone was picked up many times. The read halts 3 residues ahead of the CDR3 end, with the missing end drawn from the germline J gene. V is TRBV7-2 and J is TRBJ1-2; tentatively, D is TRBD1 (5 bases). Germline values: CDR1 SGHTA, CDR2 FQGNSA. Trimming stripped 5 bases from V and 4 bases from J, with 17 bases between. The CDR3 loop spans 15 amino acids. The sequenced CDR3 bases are TGTGCCAGCAGCCCGGGGCGGGGTGCGATCTATGGC. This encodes CASSPGRGAIYG. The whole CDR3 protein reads CASSPGRGAIYGYTF. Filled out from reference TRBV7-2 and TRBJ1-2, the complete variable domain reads GAGVSQSPSNKVTEKGKDVELRCDPISGHTALYWYRQSLGQGLEFLIYFQGNSAPDKSGLPSDRFSAERTGGSVSTLTIQRTQQEDSAVYLCASSPGRGAIYGYTFGSGTRLTVV.

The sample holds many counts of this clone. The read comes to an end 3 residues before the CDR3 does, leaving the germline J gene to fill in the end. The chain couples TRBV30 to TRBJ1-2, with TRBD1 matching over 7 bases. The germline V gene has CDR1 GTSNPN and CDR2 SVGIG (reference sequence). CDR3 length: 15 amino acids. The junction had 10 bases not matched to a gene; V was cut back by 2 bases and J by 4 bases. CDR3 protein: CAWSPTGNGAYGYTF. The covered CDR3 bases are TGTGCCTGGAGTCCGACAGGGAATGGGGCCTATGGC.

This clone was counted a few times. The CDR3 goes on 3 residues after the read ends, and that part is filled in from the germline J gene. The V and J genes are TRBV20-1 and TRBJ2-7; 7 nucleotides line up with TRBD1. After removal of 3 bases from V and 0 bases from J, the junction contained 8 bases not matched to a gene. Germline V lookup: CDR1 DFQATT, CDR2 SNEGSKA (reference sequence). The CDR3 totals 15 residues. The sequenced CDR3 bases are TGCAGTGCTAGGAAGAATTGGGACAGCTCCTACGAG. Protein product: CSARKNWDSSYE. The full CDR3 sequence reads CSARKNWDSSYEQYF.

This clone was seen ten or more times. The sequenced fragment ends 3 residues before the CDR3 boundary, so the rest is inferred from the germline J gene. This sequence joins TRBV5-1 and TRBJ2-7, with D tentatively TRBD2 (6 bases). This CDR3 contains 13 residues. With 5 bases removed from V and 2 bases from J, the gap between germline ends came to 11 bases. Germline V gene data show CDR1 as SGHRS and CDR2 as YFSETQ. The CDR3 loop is CASSTGLPYEQYF. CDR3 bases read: TGCGCCAGCAGTACGGGACTTCCCTACGAG. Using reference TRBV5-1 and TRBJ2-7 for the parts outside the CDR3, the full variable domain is KAGVTQTPRYLIKTRGQQVTLSCSPISGHRSVSWYQQTPGQGLQFLFEYFSETQRNKGNFPGRFSGRQFSNSRSEMNVSTLELGDSALYLCASSTGLPYEQYFGPGTRLTVT.

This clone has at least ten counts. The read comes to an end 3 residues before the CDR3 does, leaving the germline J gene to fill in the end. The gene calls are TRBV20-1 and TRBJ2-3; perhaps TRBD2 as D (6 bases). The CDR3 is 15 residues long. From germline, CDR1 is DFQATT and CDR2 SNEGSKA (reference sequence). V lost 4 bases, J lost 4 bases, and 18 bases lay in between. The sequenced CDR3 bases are TGCAGTGCTACCCAGACTAGTGGGGTGTCAGATACG. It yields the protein CSATQTSGVSDT. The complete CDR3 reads CSATQTSGVSDTQYF.

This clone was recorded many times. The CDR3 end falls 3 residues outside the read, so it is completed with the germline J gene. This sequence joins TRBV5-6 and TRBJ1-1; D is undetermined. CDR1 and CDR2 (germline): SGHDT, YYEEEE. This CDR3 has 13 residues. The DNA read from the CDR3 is TGTGCCAGCAGCTCTAGATTACCCGACTCA. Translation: CASSSRLPDS. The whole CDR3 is CASSSRLPDSAFF.

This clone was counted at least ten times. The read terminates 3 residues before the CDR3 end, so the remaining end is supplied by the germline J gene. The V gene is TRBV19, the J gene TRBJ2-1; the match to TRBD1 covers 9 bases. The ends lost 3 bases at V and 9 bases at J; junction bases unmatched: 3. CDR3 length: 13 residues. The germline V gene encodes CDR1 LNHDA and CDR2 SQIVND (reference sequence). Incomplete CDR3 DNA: TGTGCCAGTAGTATTACAGGGGGCCGTGAG. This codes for CASSITGGRE. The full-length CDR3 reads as CASSITGGREQFF.

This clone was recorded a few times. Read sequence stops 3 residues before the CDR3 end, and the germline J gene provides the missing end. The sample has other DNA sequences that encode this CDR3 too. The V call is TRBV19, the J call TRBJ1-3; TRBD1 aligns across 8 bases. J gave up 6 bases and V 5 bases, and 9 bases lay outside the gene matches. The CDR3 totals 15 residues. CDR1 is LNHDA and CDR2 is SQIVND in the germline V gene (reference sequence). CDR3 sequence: CASSGRRGLENTIYF. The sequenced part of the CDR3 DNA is TGTGCCAGTAGTGGTCGCAGGGGGCTCGAAAACACC.

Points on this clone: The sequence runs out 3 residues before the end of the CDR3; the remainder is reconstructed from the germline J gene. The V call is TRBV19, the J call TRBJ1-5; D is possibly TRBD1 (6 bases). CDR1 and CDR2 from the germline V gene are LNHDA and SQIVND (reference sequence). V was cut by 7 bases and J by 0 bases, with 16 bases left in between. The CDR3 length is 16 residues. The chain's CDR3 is CASMGGASYSNQPQHF. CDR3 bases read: TGTGCCAGTATGGGGGGGGCATCTTATAGCAATCAGCCC.

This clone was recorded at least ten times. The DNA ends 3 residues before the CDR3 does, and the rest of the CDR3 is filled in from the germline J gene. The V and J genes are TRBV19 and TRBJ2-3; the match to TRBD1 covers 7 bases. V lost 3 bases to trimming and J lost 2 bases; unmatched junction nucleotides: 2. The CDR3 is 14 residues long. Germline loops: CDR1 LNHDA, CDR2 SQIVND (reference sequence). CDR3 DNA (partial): TGTGCCAGTAGTATCGACAGGGCCACAGATACG. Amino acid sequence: CASSIDRATDT. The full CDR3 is CASSIDRATDTQYF.

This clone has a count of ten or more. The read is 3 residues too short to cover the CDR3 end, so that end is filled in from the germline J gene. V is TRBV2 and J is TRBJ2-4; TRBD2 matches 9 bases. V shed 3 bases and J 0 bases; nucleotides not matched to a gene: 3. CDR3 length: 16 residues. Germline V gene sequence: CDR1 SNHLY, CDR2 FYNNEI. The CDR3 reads CASSDLAGLAKNIQYF. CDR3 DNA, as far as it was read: TGTGCCAGCAGTGATCTAGCGGGACTAGCCAAAAACATT.

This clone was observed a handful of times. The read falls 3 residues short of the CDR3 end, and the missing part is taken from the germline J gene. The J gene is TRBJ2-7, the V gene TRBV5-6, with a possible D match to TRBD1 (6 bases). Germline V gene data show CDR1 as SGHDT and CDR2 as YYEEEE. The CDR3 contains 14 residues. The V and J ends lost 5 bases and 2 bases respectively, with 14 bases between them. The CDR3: CASRLTGIAYEQYF. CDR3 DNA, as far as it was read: TGTGCCAGCAGGCTCACAGGGATTGCCTACGAG.

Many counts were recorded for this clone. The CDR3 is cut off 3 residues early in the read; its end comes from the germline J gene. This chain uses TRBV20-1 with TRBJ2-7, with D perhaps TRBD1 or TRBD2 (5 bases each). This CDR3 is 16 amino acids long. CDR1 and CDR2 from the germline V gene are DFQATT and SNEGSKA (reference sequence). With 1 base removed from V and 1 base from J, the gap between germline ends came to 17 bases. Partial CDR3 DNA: TGCAGTGCTAGAGTAGGGGCAGGGAGAGGATCCTACGAG. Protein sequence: CSARVGAGRGSYE. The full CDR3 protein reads CSARVGAGRGSYEQYF.

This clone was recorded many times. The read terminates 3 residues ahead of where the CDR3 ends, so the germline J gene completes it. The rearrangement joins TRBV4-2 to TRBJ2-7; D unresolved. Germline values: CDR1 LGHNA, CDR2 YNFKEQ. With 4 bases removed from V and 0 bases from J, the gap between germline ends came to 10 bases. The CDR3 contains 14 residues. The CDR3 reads CASSPLQSSYEQYF. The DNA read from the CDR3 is TGTGCCAGCAGCCCGCTTCAGAGCTCCTACGAG.